This T cell receptor beta chain was recovered during a study of blood T cell repertoires in COVID-19. Overall study context: Both acute and convalescent COVID-19 samples were obtained from the United States, Italy and Spain.

Residents of about two dozen US areas, aged roughly 18 to 89 years, made up the participants. Cohort assignment relied on participant-reported clinical history. In the study's own analysis: The authors estimated nucleated cell counts from reference gene primer amplification. TCRdb's table, derived via immunoSEQ multiplex PCR, lists solely in-frame clones and lacks some. The DNA was the basis for D and trimming; V, J and clone size are from that table. This repertoire shows more than 250,000 clones, approximately 90% found once; its top ten account for around 1.3%. The TCR comes from a middle-aged woman with acute COVID-19. Material: PBMCs or T cells enriched from blood (not recorded which).

CDR3 residues: CASSPFPDTQYF. The CDR3, as DNA: TGTGCCAGCAGCCCCTTTCCAGATACGCAGTATTTT. The rearrangement joins TRBV7-9 to TRBJ2-3; D not resolved. V gave up 5 bases and J gave up 4 bases, with 7 bases separating them. Germline V gives CDR1 SEHNR, CDR2 FQNEAQ (reference sequence). The CDR3 covers 12 residues.